The source of this TCR beta chain is a study of blood T cell repertoires in COVID-19. Across the study: The origin of the acute and convalescent COVID-19 samples was the United States, Italy and Spain. T cells, B-cell-depleted T cells, or PBMCs provided the cDNA or gDNA that served as material.

V was clipped by 4 bases and J by 4 bases, with 10 bases between them. The germline gives CDR1 ENHRY, CDR2 SYGVKD. This CDR3 spans 13 amino acids. In the authors' workflow: Researchers report that nucleated cell counts were estimated from reference gene primer amplification. Data came from immunoSEQ multiplex PCR; TCRdb stores just in-frame clones and leaves some out. That table is the source of V, J and clone size, and D and trimming were worked out from the DNA. This sample has some 49,000 clones, with 82% found just once. Sequenced: peripheral blood. This chain joins TRBV10-3 and TRBJ1-2; D not certain. The clonotype was recovered from an older woman with acute or convalescent COVID-19. In DNA form, the CDR3 reads TGTGCCATCAGTGGGGGAGAAATCTATGGCTACACCTTC. It codes for CAISGGEIYGYTF.